The subject of this entry is one T cell receptor beta chain. Its target is not known. These data are taken from a study of T cell responses to AZD1222 COVID-19 vaccine. About the study: Doses given second, at about 4 or about 12 weeks, were pooled.

With 0 bases removed from V and 8 bases from J, the gap between germline ends came to 9 bases. The CDR3 runs 13 residues. CDR1 SGHTS and CDR2 YDEGEE come from the germline V gene. The data were produced by immunoSEQ multiplex PCR, yet TCRdb's version contains in-frame clones alone and is incomplete. The sample includes about 150,000 clones, about nine tenths of them seen just once. General study findings and limits: Sampling that yielded the repertoires occurred only after the peak T cell response. Spike-specific TCR breadth rose after two AZD1222 doses, and depth rose as well.

The V and J genes are TRBV5-8 and TRBJ1-3; D is perhaps TRBD1 (5 bases). The source of this sequence is an adult in good health. The specimen was peripheral blood, collected on day 0 of AZD1222 vaccination. This CDR3 reads CASSLVRGDTIYF. The CDR3 nucleotides are TGTGCCAGCAGCTTGGTGAGGGGAGACACCATATATTTT.